The clone carrying this TCR beta chain showed up many times. Its specificity is not known. This entry comes from a study of molecular identifiers for immune sequencing clone quantification. Findings and limits, study-wide: Clones that exceeded 20 RNA copies held over 97% of effector molecules, yet under 1% in naive cells.

TCRdb analysed the PCR reads with MiXCR anew, one entry per CDR3 protein. The table lists around 460,000 distinct CDR3 sequences, over 20% of them singletons. There are 16 residues in the CDR3. Trimming removed 0 bases at V and 0 bases at J, with 12 bases between. CDR1 and CDR2 from the germline V gene are LGHNA and YSLEER. Sequencing libraries of naive CD8 cells derived from roughly 18,000 to 920,000 sorted cells with 10%, 30% or 50% RNA. Sorting isolated naive CD8 T cells as CD8+CD4-CCR7+CD45RA+ events. This clonotype was sampled from a human donor in good health. Some libraries in this study had Jurkat cell RNA spiked in. Sequencing was done on a sample of naive CD8+ T cells from blood, with Jurkat cell RNA spiked in. Indicated subset: FACS-sorted CD8+CD4-CCR7+CD45RA+ naive T cells. This rearrangement joins TRBV4-3 to TRBJ2-7; D is uncertain. The CDR3 coding sequence is TGCGCCAGCAGCCAAGATTCGCGGTCAAGCTCCTACGAGCAGTACTTC. Its protein product is CASSQDSRSSSYEQYF.